This T cell receptor beta chain was sequenced for a study of CD8 T cells in ankylosing spondylitis. Points from the study as a whole: Some motif variants were previously reported in reactive arthritis synovial fluid and blood. Clones that were linked to disease were CD8+ and were relatively rare in peripheral blood. From matched ankylosing spondylitis synovial fluid, disease-linked clones were reportedly recovered at significantly enriched levels.

TCRdb ran MiXCR on the 5' RACE reads and lists one entry per CDR3 protein. The sample has about 150,000 distinct CDR3 sequences, 44% seen once. Of note for this clonotype: No antigen is known for it.

Sequencing was performed on synovial fluid, either unsorted or a sorted T cell fraction (not recorded which). The source is a male donor with ankylosing spondylitis.

The CDR3 spells CASSFKGLGYTF. CDR3 coding DNA: TGCGCCAGCAGCTTTAAAGGGCTCGGCTACACCTTC. This rearrangement joins TRBV5-1 to TRBJ1-2; unclear D gene. Trimming cost V 2 bases and J 8 bases, with 10 bases left between them. CDR3 size: 12 residues. In germline, CDR1 is SGHRS, CDR2 YFSETQ.